Reported below is one TCR beta chain. What this receptor recognizes is not known. The input lacks base qualities; no much larger clone sits a single base away. One collaborating source in Seattle enrolled patients while the patients were actively infected and followed the patients over time throughout the course of disease. Whole blood was collected in K2EDTA tubes by collaborating institutions according to the institutions' own protocols. For TCRbeta analysis, collaborators shipped samples as frozen whole blood, isolated PBMCs, or DNA extracted from either of those sample types. TCRbeta CDR3 regions were amplified from genomic DNA by means of the immunoSEQ Assay, a bias-controlled multiplex PCR. The study's own analysis went as follows. Within the assay, amplification of reference gene primers was used to estimate how many nucleated cells each sample contained. To quantify the absolute abundance of each unique TCRbeta CDR3 rearrangement, sequence reads were collapsed and filtered. For each sample, productive Simpson clonality was calculated as the square root of Simpson's diversity index across productive rearrangements. TCRdb limited this immuneACCESS table to in-frame rearrangements with V and J called. A share of clones is missing; checked studies link under half to unresolved V genes, and the rest is unexplained. That table supplies the V and J calls and clone size; D and trimming were determined from the DNA. The sample data list 300,000 to 350,000 clones, and 87% of these were observed just once. Clones ranked in the top ten supply just over 9.5% of the sample.

This sample stems from a study of blood T cell repertoires in COVID-19 (dated by TCRdb to about 2020). Background for the entire study: Samples covering the acute and convalescent phases of COVID-19 were provided by collaborators in the United States, Italy and Spain. The prospective study material was composed of cDNA or gDNA derived from T cells, B-cell-depleted T cells, or PBMCs. Subjects who had been exposed to COVID-19, were actively infected with it, or had recovered from it provided the deeply sampled blood TCRbeta repertoires that made up the dataset. The repertoires were released in a freely available public database meant as a resource for research on the immune response to SARS-CoV-2. The samples were drawn from the first 160 participants of the ongoing ImmuneRACE study and from 1,254 subjects provided by 6 global collaborators. Sample metadata almost always included a de-identified subject ID, COVID-19 status, age in years and sex. Where available, HLA class I and class II types were obtained from metadata supplied by the sample provider rather than from assay-based typing. Study-wide conclusions, independent of this receptor: The quantity of clinical and demographic metadata differed by source and by participant and was supplied without curation.

Sequencing used peripheral blood. The receptor was isolated from a man aged 25-45 years with COVID-19, enrolled during active disease.

The CDR3: CASSSTGLTLYGYTF. The DNA reads as follows: TGTGCCAGCAGCTCCACCGGACTGACCCTCTATGGCTACACCTTC. The rearrangement joined TRBV7-9 to TRBJ1-2; the D segment cannot be called with confidence. V is cut by 4 bases and J by 4 bases, and the space between the germline ends is 16 bases. From the germline V gene (reference sequence), CDR1 is SEHNR and CDR2 is FQNEAQ. From cysteine to phenylalanine, the CDR3 is 15 amino acids long. CDR3 DNA only is kept here, 45 bases in frame from base 1.